This TCR beta chain was retrieved from a study of T cells in lung cancer brain metastases (dated by TCRdb to the late 2010s). About the study as a whole: Of the approximately 20 patients, seventeen had a history of tobacco use, with a median of around 40 pack-years. Nine tenths of the roughly 20 patients received no interval therapy between primary and metastasis resection. The median interval between acquisition of the primary specimen and acquisition of the brain metastasis specimen was around twelve months. TCR beta CDR3 repertoires were compared between fully resected primary non-small cell lung cancers and paired brain metastases. The cohort comprised around 20 patients contributing some 40 specimens, one primary lung lesion and one brain metastasis each. Of the patients, some 11 were female and 8 or 9 were male, and their median age at first diagnosis was about 56 years. DNA integrity number averaged approximately 4 in both primary and metastatic specimens, with no significant difference between sites. Here is what the overall study found, with its caveats: DNA fragmentation in FFPE samples may have prevented retrieval of the complete infiltrating T cell repertoire. A significantly larger repertoire fraction was made up by the ten most abundant clones in brain metastases than in primaries, which was suggestive of clonal expansion. Most clones were found to be lesion-specific, and limited overlap was observed between paired lesions (mean Morisita index 0.23). The study could not control for the effects of preoperative corticosteroids on T cell infiltration in brain metastases. Significantly fewer unique productive clones were found in brain metastases than in paired primaries (median 1540 versus 4551).

Resection was performed in the patients for synchronous oligometastatic disease or for delayed recurrence of a solitary brain metastasis. To avoid including cancers other than NSCLC, any patient with a history of multiple malignancies was excluded. Tumor areas were macrodissected from four to six deparaffinized 10 um unstained sections, using marked H&E slides as a guide. All specimens were formalin-fixed and paraffin-embedded (FFPE). Genomic DNA was extracted using the AllPrep DNA/RNA FFPE Kit. Each sample received roughly 2.24 to 5.5 ug of genomic DNA as input, and the DNA input was kept equal within each pair of samples. TCR beta libraries were constructed in two PCR steps with the immunoSEQ hsTCRbeta Kit, which uses multiplexed V and J gene primers. The pooled libraries, together with positive and negative controls, were sequenced on an Illumina MiSeq running a 100-cycle paired-end protocol. Turning to the authors' computational methods: Raw data were processed by the immunoSEQ vendor into normalized, annotated TCR beta repertoire reports. Richness was defined as unique clones by nucleotide sequence, and total richness was extrapolated with the iChao1 and Efron-Thisted estimators. To characterize and compare the paired lesions, the analysis used Pielou's evenness, Simpson's index, the proportional abundance of the top-ten clones, and the Morisita overlap index. Entries here come from immuneACCESS through TCRdb and include only in-frame sequences with V and J called. Some clones fail to appear in such tables; in the studies checked, an unresolved V gene covers under half of the shortfall, and the cause of the remainder is unknown. For V, J and clone size, that table is used; D and trimming come from the DNA. The sample contains around 5,600 clones, more than 75% of them found a single time. The ten largest clones take up under 7.5% of the sample.

In the case of this clone: Its antigen has not been determined. One end of the junction fails to match germline, which may point to a read error.

This TCR was recovered from a man aged 45-65 years with non-small cell lung cancer that had spread to the brain. The sample taken for sequencing was tumor tissue from a brain metastasis. The sample's cell subset or site label, decoded: paired resected brain metastasis.

The DNA is as follows: TGTGCCAGCAGCGAAGGGACAGGGAGGTCCTACGAGCAGTACTTC. Its translation reads: CASSEGTGRSYEQYF. The sequence joins TRBV2 to TRBJ2-7, with 9 bases aligning to TRBD1. Counted from cysteine to phenylalanine, this CDR3 has 15 amino acids. The only DNA kept is the CDR3, 45 bases in frame from the first base. The germline V gene specifies SNHLY as CDR1 and FYNNEI as CDR2.